Detailed here is one T cell receptor (beta chain). Antigen unknown. The CDR3 runs to 12 residues. Trimming took 1 base from V and 7 from J, leaving 8 bases between them. In germline, CDR1 is SEHNR, CDR2 FQNEAQ (reference sequence). Sequencing used cDNA as its template, made by extracting RNA and reverse transcribing it. The assay was immunoSEQ multiplex PCR, and TCRdb's table has in-frame clones only and misses some. The data contain about 82,000 clones, roughly 51% of them singletons. These data come from a study of CD8+ T cells in alopecia areata. Regarding the study as a whole: Lesional scalp, especially alopecia totalis/universalis, showed higher clonality than normal scalp. Scalp data also include sequences from resident alphabeta T cells of normal skin.

This clonotype was sampled from a human donor with alopecia areata. The sample was NKG2D-high CD8+ T cells sorted from blood. The chain recombines TRBV7-9 with TRBJ2-7, with D perhaps TRBD1 (5 bases). The CDR3 DNA follows: TGTGCCAGCAGCTTAGAAGGGGCGGAGCAGTACTTC. This codes for CASSLEGAEQYF.